Listed here are 14 T cell receptor beta chains from one sample, sequenced in a study of CD8+ T cells in alopecia areata. Sequencing relied on a cDNA template that was reverse transcribed from extracted RNA. Data came from immunoSEQ multiplex PCR; TCRdb stores just in-frame clones and leaves some out. Counted here are 160,000 or so clones, about two thirds occurring once; the ten biggest clones make up approximately 0.91%. Noted treatment: oral pan-JAK inhibitor, 5-10 mg twice daily. Sample: CD4+ T cells sorted from blood, taken at week 4, from a patient treated with tofacitinib. The receptors originated from a human donor with alopecia areata.

The chain links TRBV21-1 to TRBJ1-2; the tabulated D call, TRBD1, remains unverified against the DNA. TRBV21-1 is listed as a pseudogene. The CDR3 spans 15 residues. CDR3 region: CASSNDDRESYGYTF. DNA of the CDR3: TGTGCCAGCAGCAATGATGACAGGGAGTCCTATGGCTACACCTTC.

This clone was found a few times. The V and J genes are TRBV6-5 and TRBJ1-6; D unclear. V shed 2 bases and J shed 5 bases, with 4 bases lying between them. The V gene's germline CDR1 is MNHEY and CDR2 SVGAGI. This CDR3 has 13 amino acids. The CDR3 coding sequence is TGTGCCAGCAGTTACGACCATAATTCACCCCTCCACTTT. Protein product: CASSYDHNSPLHF.

V usage is TRBV30 and J usage is TRBJ1-1, with no clear D. Trimming stripped 0 bases from V and 5 bases from J, with 4 bases between. The CDR3 sequence is 11 residues long. Germline values: CDR1 GTSNPN, CDR2 SVGIG (reference sequence). The DNA of the CDR3 is TGTGCCTGGAGTGTTATGACTGAAGCTTTCTTT. This translates into CAWSVMTEAFF.

The chain's CDR3 is CSVERPGLQIYTF. The CDR3 region has the DNA TGCAGCGTTGAAAGACCTGGCCTCCAGATTTACACCTTC. The genes are TRBV29-1 and TRBJ1-2; D gene uncertain. This CDR3 has 13 residues. The germline V and J ends were trimmed by 2 bases and 11 bases, with 18 bases remaining between them. The germline V gene encodes CDR1 SQVTM and CDR2 ANQGSEA.

A remark on this clone: A junction boundary mismatches the germline segment, possibly from a read error. The chain combines TRBV30 with TRBJ2-1; D gene ambiguous. The CDR3 runs 14 residues. Germline CDR1 and CDR2: GTSNPN and SVGIG (reference sequence). Written as DNA, the CDR3 is TGTGCCCGGAGAGGCCAGGAGTCCTACAATGAGCAGTTCTTC. This encodes CARRGQESYNEQFF.

This clone was recorded once. J is TRBJ1-2 and V is TRBV10-3; possible D gene TRBD1, 5 bases. Trimming pared 4 bases from V and 8 bases from J, leaving 20 bases between. Germline values: CDR1 ENHRY, CDR2 SYGVKD. The CDR3 consists of 15 residues. CDR3 sequence (DNA): TGTGCCATCAGTGCCTCCGCGACCGACGGGGACGGCTACACCTTC. Its protein product is CAISASATDGDGYTF.

The chain employs TRBV6-1 and TRBJ2-7, with unresolved D. In germline, CDR1 is MNHNS, CDR2 SASEGT. Trimming cost V 3 bases and J 3 bases, with 3 bases left between them. The CDR3 length is 11 residues. As DNA, the CDR3 is TGTGCCAGCAGTGACAGCTACGAGCAGTACTTC. Residues: CASSDSYEQYF.

The chain is built from TRBV5-1 and TRBJ2-6; no reliable D call. The CDR3 sequence is 16 residues long. Trimming shortened V by 0 bases and J by 0 bases, and 7 bases separated the two germline ends. Germline V gene lookup returns CDR1 SGHRS and CDR2 YFSETQ. The CDR3 loop is CASSLAGASGANVLTF. DNA for the CDR3: TGCGCCAGCAGCTTGGCCGGCGCCTCTGGGGCCAACGTCCTGACTTTC.

The chain uses TRBV5-1 and TRBJ2-3; 7 bases are shared with TRBD1. Germline V lookup: CDR1 SGHRS, CDR2 YFSETQ. CDR3 length equals 16 residues. V shed 0 bases, J shed 4 bases, and the junction held 8 bases outside the gene matches. The DNA for the CDR3 is TGCGCCAGCAGCTTGGAGACAGGGTACCGTCCAGATACGCAGTATTTT. Translated, it gives CASSLETGYRPDTQYF.

The chain links TRBV18 to TRBJ1-1; D is unresolved. V lost 2 bases to trimming and J lost 1 base, with 5 bases between them. The CDR3 extends over 13 amino acids. The V gene's germline CDR1 is KGHSH and CDR2 LQKENI. The CDR3 region has the DNA TGTGCCAGCTCACCAAGCGGGAACACTGAAGCTTTCTTT. It is translated as CASSPSGNTEAFF.

This chain links TRBV7-9 with TRBJ2-2; 12 bases are a match to TRBD1. The CDR3 spans 16 residues. V was clipped by 6 bases and J by 6 bases; unmatched bases: 8. Germline V gives CDR1 SEHNR, CDR2 FQNEAQ (reference sequence). The CDR3 sequence: CASRRAGTGGPGELFF. In DNA, the CDR3 is TGTGCCAGCAGAAGGGCCGGGACAGGGGGCCCCGGGGAGCTGTTTTTT. The variable domain in full, completed from reference TRBV7-9 and TRBJ2-2, reads DTGVSQNPRHKITKRGQNVTFRCDPISEHNRLYWYRQTLGQGPEFLTYFQNEAQLEKSRLLSDRFSAERPKGSFSTLEIQRTEQGDSAMYLCASRRAGTGGPGELFFGEGSRLTVL.

V and J are TRBV7-3 and TRBJ2-5; perhaps D is TRBD1 or TRBD2 (5 bases each). The germline V and J ends were trimmed by 5 bases and 5 bases, with 18 bases remaining between them. The CDR3 covers 15 residues. CDR1 SGHTA and CDR2 FQGTGA come from the germline V gene. This CDR3 reads CASSPGSGSEETQYF. As DNA, the CDR3 is TGTGCCAGCAGCCCGGGATCAGGGTCGGAGGAGACCCAGTACTTC. The complete variable domain, with remaining parts taken from reference TRBV7-3 and TRBJ2-5, reads GAGVSQTPSNKVTEKGKYVELRCDPISGHTALYWYRQSLGQGPEFLIYFQGTGAADDSGLPNDRFFAVRPEGSVSTLKIQRTERGDSAVYLCASSPGSGSEETQYFGPGTRLLVL.

The chain has TRBV9 and TRBJ1-2; D perhaps matches TRBD1 (5 bases). The CDR3 extends over 13 amino acids. Trimming cost V 2 bases and J 7 bases, with 12 bases left between them. Germline CDR1 and CDR2: SGDLS and YYNGEE. This CDR3 is CASSVRGIGGYTF. The CDR3 DNA is TGTGCCAGCAGCGTCCGGGGGATCGGTGGCTACACCTTC.

Only one count was recorded for this clone. The chain is built from TRBV27 and TRBJ2-6; D is uncertain. This CDR3 contains 15 residues. Germline V gives CDR1 MNHEY, CDR2 SMNVEV (reference sequence). V lost 4 bases to trimming and J lost 2 bases, with 9 bases between them. The CDR3 DNA is TGTGCCAGCAGTTCCGGACGGGCTGGGGCCAACGTCCTGACTTTC. Amino acids: CASSSGRAGANVLTF.